A selection of T cell receptor beta chains follows, all from one sample in a study of T cells in localized non-small cell lung cancer. Here immunoSEQ multiplex PCR was the method, and the copy in TCRdb shows in-frame clones only, minus some. The repertoire has about 33,000 clones, roughly 90% of them found once; the top ten carry over 2%. The specimen was peripheral blood, collected before any cancer treatment. These receptors were taken from a female donor at least 60 years old with stage I lung adenocarcinoma. Each CDR3 is given with its conserved first and last residue. The order of the fields is J gene, clone size, D gene, V gene, CDR3 DNA, CDR3 protein. D genes are given only for firm matches. The size field is filled for only some rows; it gives once, few, many or a size class.

j_gene: TRBJ2-2
abundance: .
d_gene: .
v_gene: TRBV27
CDR3nt: TGTGCCAGCAGTTTTCGCAGGGGTGTAGGGGAGCTGTTTTTT
CDR3aa: CASSFRRGVGELFF

j_gene: TRBJ1-5
abundance: .
d_gene: .
v_gene: TRBV2
CDR3nt: TGTGCCAGCAGTGAATCGGGTAACGGCAATCAGCCCCAGCATTTT
CDR3aa: CASSESGNGNQPQHF

j_gene: TRBJ1-1
abundance: .
d_gene: .
v_gene: TRBV7-2
CDR3nt: TGTGCCAGCAGCTTAGACGGTCAGGGGAACACTGAAGCTTTCTTT
CDR3aa: CASSLDGQGNTEAFF

j_gene: TRBJ1-5
abundance: .
d_gene: .
v_gene: TRBV5-6
CDR3nt: TGTGCCAGCAGCTTGAGAGGGAATAATCAGCCCCAGCATTTT
CDR3aa: CASSLRGNNQPQHF

j_gene: TRBJ2-4
abundance: .
d_gene: TRBD2
v_gene: TRBV19
CDR3nt: TGTGCCAGTAGTATAGATGCAGCGGGGTCCATAAACATTCAGTACTTC
CDR3aa: CASSIDAAGSINIQYF

j_gene: TRBJ1-2
abundance: once
d_gene: TRBD1
v_gene: TRBV29-1
CDR3nt: TGCAGCGTTGACAGGGGGCACATCGGTGGCTACACCTTC
CDR3aa: CSVDRGHIGGYTF

j_gene: TRBJ2-2
abundance: .
d_gene: .
v_gene: TRBV11-2
CDR3nt: TGTGCCAGCAGCTTAGTCATGCTACCCACCGGGGAGCTGTTTTTT
CDR3aa: CASSLVMLPTGELFF

j_gene: TRBJ2-7
abundance: .
d_gene: .
v_gene: TRBV7-2
CDR3nt: TGTGCCAGCAGCTTAACAGGGTTAGGCGAGCAGTACTTC
CDR3aa: CASSLTGLGEQYF

j_gene: TRBJ1-2
abundance: .
d_gene: TRBD1
v_gene: TRBV28
CDR3nt: TGTGCCAGCAGTTCCCGGACAGGGCCTGGCTACACCTTC
CDR3aa: CASSSRTGPGYTF

j_gene: TRBJ1-5
abundance: .
d_gene: .
v_gene: TRBV6-1
CDR3nt: TGTGCCAGCAGTGAATCAGGGGCAGGGGGCAATCAGCCCCAGCATTTT
CDR3aa: CASSESGAGGNQPQHF

j_gene: TRBJ2-3
abundance: .
d_gene: .
v_gene: TRBV25-1
CDR3nt: TGTGCCAGCAGTGCCTTAGGGCAGGGTGGGACAGATACGCAGTATTTT
CDR3aa: CASSALGQGGTDTQYF

j_gene: TRBJ2-7
abundance: once
d_gene: .
v_gene: TRBV30
CDR3nt: TGTGCCTGGAGCCTCGGGGACTTGAGGGGAGAGCAGTACTTC
CDR3aa: CAWSLGDLRGEQYF

j_gene: TRBJ1-4
abundance: .
d_gene: TRBD1
v_gene: TRBV28
CDR3nt: TGTGCCAGCAGGGGGGGACAGGCTAATGAAAAACTGTTTTTT
CDR3aa: CASRGGQANEKLFF

j_gene: TRBJ2-5
abundance: .
d_gene: TRBD2
v_gene: TRBV28
CDR3nt: TGTGCCAGCAGTTTATATCGGGGGGGCTGGGAGACCCAGTACTTC
CDR3aa: CASSLYRGGWETQYF

j_gene: TRBJ2-1
abundance: .
d_gene: .
v_gene: TRBV11-3
CDR3nt: TGTGCCAGCAGCTTAGCCCTCTCTAGCGATTACAATGAGCAGTTCTTC
CDR3aa: CASSLALSSDYNEQFF

j_gene: TRBJ1-5
abundance: .
d_gene: .
v_gene: TRBV7-2
CDR3nt: TGTGCCAGCAGCTTAGGGCCTCAGCCCCAGCATTTT
CDR3aa: CASSLGPQPQHF

j_gene: TRBJ1-2
abundance: once
d_gene: .
v_gene: TRBV9
CDR3nt: TGTGCCAGCAGCGATTTACGGGGTCCTGGGGTTGACTACACCTTC
CDR3aa: CASSDLRGPGVDYTF

j_gene: TRBJ2-2
abundance: .
d_gene: TRBD2
v_gene: TRBV4-3
CDR3nt: TGCGCCAGCAGCCAAAGACTAGCGGGGGGAGGCACCGGGGAGCTGTTTTTT
CDR3aa: CASSQRLAGGGTGELFF

j_gene: TRBJ2-1
abundance: once
d_gene: TRBD2
v_gene: TRBV7-2
CDR3nt: TGTGCCAGCAGCTTAGCGGTAGCGGGGTGGTACAATGAGCAGTTCTTC
CDR3aa: CASSLAVAGWYNEQFF

j_gene: TRBJ2-7
abundance: .
d_gene: TRBD1
v_gene: TRBV12-5
CDR3nt: TGTGCTAGTGGTTCGGGGACAGGGCCGTACTTC
CDR3aa: CASGSGTGPYF

j_gene: TRBJ2-7
abundance: .
d_gene: .
v_gene: TRBV9
CDR3nt: TGTGCCAGCAGCGCTAGGGGTCCCGGAGACCACTCCGAGCAGTACTTC
CDR3aa: CASSARGPGDHSEQYF

j_gene: TRBJ1-5
abundance: .
d_gene: TRBD1
v_gene: TRBV28
CDR3nt: TGTGCCAGCAGTCTCGAAAACAGGGGCTCCCAGCATTTT
CDR3aa: CASSLENRGSQHF

j_gene: TRBJ1-2
abundance: .
d_gene: .
v_gene: TRBV5-5
CDR3nt: TGTGCCAGCAGCTCTTTAGGTGGATCCTATGGCTACACCTTC
CDR3aa: CASSSLGGSYGYTF

j_gene: TRBJ2-3
abundance: .
d_gene: .
v_gene: TRBV5-6
CDR3nt: TGTGCCAGCAGCTTGATCGGCGGCGGGGGCCGAGATACGCAGTATTTT
CDR3aa: CASSLIGGGGRDTQYF

j_gene: TRBJ1-5
abundance: .
d_gene: TRBD1
v_gene: TRBV5-4
CDR3nt: TGTGCCAGCAGCTCCGGGACAGGGGGCAATCAGCCCCAGCATTTT
CDR3aa: CASSSGTGGNQPQHF

j_gene: TRBJ2-7
abundance: .
d_gene: .
v_gene: TRBV9
CDR3nt: TGTGCCAGCAGCGCTGGGACGGGCGAGCAGTACTTC
CDR3aa: CASSAGTGEQYF

j_gene: TRBJ1-1
abundance: .
d_gene: .
v_gene: TRBV25-1
CDR3nt: TGTGCCAGCAGTGCCACAGGGAACACTGAAGCTTTCTTT
CDR3aa: CASSATGNTEAFF

j_gene: TRBJ1-5
abundance: .
d_gene: .
v_gene: TRBV21-1
CDR3nt: TGTGCCAGCAGCAAAGCGCGGGGACAGGGGGCGAATAGCAATCAGCCCCAGCATTTT
CDR3aa: CASSKARGQGANSNQPQHF

j_gene: TRBJ1-2
abundance: few
d_gene: .
v_gene: TRBV2
CDR3nt: TGTGCCAGCAGTGAACATAGGGGGGACTATGGCTACACCTTC
CDR3aa: CASSEHRGDYGYTF

j_gene: TRBJ2-1
abundance: .
d_gene: TRBD2
v_gene: TRBV7-9
CDR3nt: TGTGCCAGCAGCCCGACTAGCGGGGGGGCCAATGAGCAGTTCTTC
CDR3aa: CASSPTSGGANEQFF

j_gene: TRBJ2-5
abundance: once
d_gene: TRBD1
v_gene: TRBV6-1
CDR3nt: TGTGCCAGCAGTGATAGGACAGGGGGCCGCCAAGAGACCCAGTACTTC
CDR3aa: CASSDRTGGRQETQYF

j_gene: TRBJ1-1
abundance: .
d_gene: .
v_gene: TRBV19
CDR3nt: TGTGCCAGTAGAGCCCTGTTTTCCACAGCCCAGGAGACTGAAGCTTTCTTT
CDR3aa: CASRALFSTAQETEAFF

j_gene: TRBJ1-4
abundance: once
d_gene: .
v_gene: TRBV6-5
CDR3nt: TGTGCCAGCAGTTTTGGACGGAATAATGAAAAACTGTTTTTT
CDR3aa: CASSFGRNNEKLFF

j_gene: TRBJ2-7
abundance: .
d_gene: .
v_gene: TRBV5-1
CDR3nt: TGCGCCAGCAGCCTCGGTCCAGATGCCTACGAGCAGTACTTC
CDR3aa: CASSLGPDAYEQYF

j_gene: TRBJ1-4
abundance: .
d_gene: .
v_gene: TRBV7-9
CDR3nt: TGTGCCAGCAGCTTAGCCCAGACAGCTGGAAAACTGTTTTTT
CDR3aa: CASSLAQTAGKLFF

j_gene: TRBJ2-1
abundance: .
d_gene: .
v_gene: TRBV5-1
CDR3nt: TGCGCCAGCAGCTTGAAGGTTGAGCAGTTCTTC
CDR3aa: CASSLKVEQFF

j_gene: TRBJ2-5
abundance: .
d_gene: .
v_gene: TRBV5-4
CDR3nt: TGTGCCAGCAGCTTGCCAGGGGCAGTGAAAGAGACCCAGTACTTC
CDR3aa: CASSLPGAVKETQYF

j_gene: TRBJ1-1
abundance: .
d_gene: .
v_gene: TRBV18
CDR3nt: TGTGCCAGCTCACCAAGGACAGTTAGGAACACTGAAGCTTTCTTT
CDR3aa: CASSPRTVRNTEAFF

j_gene: TRBJ1-2
abundance: .
d_gene: TRBD1
v_gene: TRBV5-6
CDR3nt: TGTGCCAGCAGCTCCCCTATTCCGACAGGGGGCGCCGAGGGCTACACCTTC
CDR3aa: CASSSPIPTGGAEGYTF

j_gene: TRBJ1-1
abundance: .
d_gene: .
v_gene: TRBV29-1
CDR3nt: TGCAGCGTTACCGTTACTGAAGCTTTCTTT
CDR3aa: CSVTVTEAFF

j_gene: TRBJ1-1
abundance: .
d_gene: .
v_gene: TRBV5-7
CDR3nt: TGTGCCAGCAGCTTGAGGTCCGGGGGGGTGGAAGCTTTCTTT
CDR3aa: CASSLRSGGVEAFF

j_gene: TRBJ1-1
abundance: .
d_gene: .
v_gene: TRBV11-2
CDR3nt: TGTGCCAGCAGCTTACCAGGTTTGAACACTGAAGCTTTCTTT
CDR3aa: CASSLPGLNTEAFF

j_gene: TRBJ2-1
abundance: .
d_gene: TRBD1
v_gene: TRBV10-3
CDR3nt: TGTGCCATCAGTGAGTCAGCAGGGGGATCCTACAATGAGCAGTTCTTC
CDR3aa: CAISESAGGSYNEQFF

j_gene: TRBJ1-3
abundance: .
d_gene: .
v_gene: TRBV19
CDR3nt: TGTGCCAGTAGTATGGAAGGGGACACCATATATTTT
CDR3aa: CASSMEGDTIYF

j_gene: TRBJ1-3
abundance: .
d_gene: .
v_gene: TRBV6-1
CDR3nt: TGTGCCAGCAGTGAGGAGGGTCGAGCTGGAAACACCATATATTTT
CDR3aa: CASSEEGRAGNTIYF

j_gene: TRBJ1-3
abundance: .
d_gene: .
v_gene: TRBV5-1
CDR3nt: TGCGCCAGCAGCTTGGATCGGGGATTCTCTGGAAACACCATATATTTT
CDR3aa: CASSLDRGFSGNTIYF

j_gene: TRBJ1-1
abundance: .
d_gene: .
v_gene: TRBV7-3
CDR3nt: TGTGCCAGCAGCTCCGGGACGAACACTGAAGCCTTCTTT
CDR3aa: CASSSGTNTEAFF

j_gene: TRBJ2-7
abundance: .
d_gene: TRBD1
v_gene: TRBV5-6
CDR3nt: TGTGCCAGCGGGCCGGGACAGGGGGCCTACGAGCAGTACTTC
CDR3aa: CASGPGQGAYEQYF

j_gene: TRBJ2-6
abundance: .
d_gene: .
v_gene: TRBV19
CDR3nt: TGTGCCAGTAGTTCCTGGACAGTCTCTGGGGCCAACGTCCTGACTTTC
CDR3aa: CASSSWTVSGANVLTF

j_gene: TRBJ2-3
abundance: .
d_gene: TRBD1
v_gene: TRBV5-1
CDR3nt: TGCGCCAGCAGCTTGTTAGGACAGGGTCTAACTGCTAGCACAGATACGCAGTATTTT
CDR3aa: CASSLLGQGLTASTDTQYF

j_gene: TRBJ2-7
abundance: .
d_gene: TRBD1
v_gene: TRBV19
CDR3nt: TGTGCCAGTCGAAGGACAGGGGGAGAAGGCTACGAGCAGTACTTC
CDR3aa: CASRRTGGEGYEQYF